A single sample is the source of the 2 T cell receptor beta chains below, sequenced in a study of human T cells and chemical hapten exposure. The time point: patch test 1, 2 weeks after DPC sensitization. Treatment described: therapeutic diphenylcyclopropenone sensitization with weekly scalp DPC. TCRdb reprocessed the RACE reads via MiXCR and lists one record per CDR3 protein. The sample consists of around 120,000 distinct CDR3 sequences, about 13% of them appearing once. The sequencing here drew on whole blood, taken in connection with sensitization to the hapten diphenylcyclopropenone (DPC). These receptors were collected from a man aged 18 to 29 with alopecia areata. Some clones in this sample may be carry-over from other donors' samples.

The chain joins TRBV7-6 to TRBJ2-5; unclear D gene. V lost 4 bases and J 2 bases, leaving 8 bases between the germline ends. CDR1 and CDR2 from the germline V gene are SGHVS and FNYEAQ. The CDR3 covers 13 residues. CDR3 sequence (DNA): TGTGCCAGCAGCTCAATAGCTCAAGAGACCCAGTACTTC. Translation: CASSSIAQETQYF.

This clonotype appeared many times. This rearrangement joins TRBV4-3 to TRBJ1-1, with TRBD1 matching over 8 bases. Germline CDR1 LGHNA, CDR2 YSLEER. The CDR3 runs 13 residues. V trimming: 5 bases; J trimming: 4 bases; junction bases outside the gene matches: 3. As DNA, the CDR3 is TGCGCCAGCAGCTCCACAGGGGGCACTGAAGCTTTCTTT. This codes for CASSSTGGTEAFF.